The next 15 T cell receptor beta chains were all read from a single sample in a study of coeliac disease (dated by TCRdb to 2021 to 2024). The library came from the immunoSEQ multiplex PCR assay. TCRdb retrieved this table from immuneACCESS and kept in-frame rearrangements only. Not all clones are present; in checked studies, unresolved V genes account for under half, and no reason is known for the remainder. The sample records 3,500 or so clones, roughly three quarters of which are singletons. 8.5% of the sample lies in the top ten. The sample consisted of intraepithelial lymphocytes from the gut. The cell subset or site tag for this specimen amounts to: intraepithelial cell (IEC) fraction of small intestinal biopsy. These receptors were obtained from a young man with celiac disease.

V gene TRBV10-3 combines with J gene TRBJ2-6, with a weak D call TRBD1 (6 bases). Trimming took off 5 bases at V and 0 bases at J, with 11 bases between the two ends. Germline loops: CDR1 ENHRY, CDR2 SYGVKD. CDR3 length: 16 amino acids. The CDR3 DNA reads TGTGCCATCAGTCCAGACAGGACCTCTGGGGCCAACGTCCTGACTTTC. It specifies CAISPDRTSGANVLTF.

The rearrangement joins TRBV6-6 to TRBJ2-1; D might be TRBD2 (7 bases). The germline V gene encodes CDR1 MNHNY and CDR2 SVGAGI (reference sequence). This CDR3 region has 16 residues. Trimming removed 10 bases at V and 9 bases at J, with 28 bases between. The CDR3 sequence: CAISRARGARLSEQFF. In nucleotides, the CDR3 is TGTGCCATCTCAAGGGCCCGGGGGGCAAGGCTAAGTGAGCAGTTCTTC.

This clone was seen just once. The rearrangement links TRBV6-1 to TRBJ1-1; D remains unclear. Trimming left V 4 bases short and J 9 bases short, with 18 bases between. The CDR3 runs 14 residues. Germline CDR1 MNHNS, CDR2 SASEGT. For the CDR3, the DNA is TGTGCCAGCAGTGTCATGAGGGAGAGGGCTAAAGCTTTCTTT. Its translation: CASSVMRERAKAFF.

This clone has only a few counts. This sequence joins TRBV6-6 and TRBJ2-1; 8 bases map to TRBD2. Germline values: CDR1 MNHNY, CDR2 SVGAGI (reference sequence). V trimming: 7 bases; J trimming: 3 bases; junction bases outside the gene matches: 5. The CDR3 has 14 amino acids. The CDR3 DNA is TGTGCCAGCACTAGGAGCGGGGGCTACAATGAGCAGTTCTTC. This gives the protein CASTRSGGYNEQFF.

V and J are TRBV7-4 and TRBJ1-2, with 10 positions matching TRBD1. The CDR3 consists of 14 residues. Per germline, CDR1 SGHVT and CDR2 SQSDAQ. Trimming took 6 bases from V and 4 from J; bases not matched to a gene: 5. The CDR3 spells CASRRDRGSYGYTF. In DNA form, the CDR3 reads TGTGCCAGCAGGAGGGACAGGGGCTCCTATGGCTACACCTTC.

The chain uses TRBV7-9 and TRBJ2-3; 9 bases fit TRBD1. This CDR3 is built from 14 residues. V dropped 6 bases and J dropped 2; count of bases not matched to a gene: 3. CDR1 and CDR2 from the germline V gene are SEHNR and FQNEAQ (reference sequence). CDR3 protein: CASRGQGNTDTQYF. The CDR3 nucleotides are TGTGCCAGCAGGGGACAGGGCAACACAGATACGCAGTATTTT.

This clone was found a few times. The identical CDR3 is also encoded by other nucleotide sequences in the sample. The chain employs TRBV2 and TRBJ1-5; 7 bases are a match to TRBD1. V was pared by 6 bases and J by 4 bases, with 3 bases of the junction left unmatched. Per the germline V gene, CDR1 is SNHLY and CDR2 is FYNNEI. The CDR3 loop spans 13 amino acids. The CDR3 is CASRGDSNQPQHF. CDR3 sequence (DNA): TGTGCCAGCAGGGGGGACAGTAATCAGCCCCAGCATTTT.

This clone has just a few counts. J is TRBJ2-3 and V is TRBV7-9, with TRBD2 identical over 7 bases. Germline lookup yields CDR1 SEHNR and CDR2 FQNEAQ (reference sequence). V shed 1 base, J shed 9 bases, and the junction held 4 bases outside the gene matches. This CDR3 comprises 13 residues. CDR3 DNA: TGTGCCAGCAGCTTAGTGGGGGGGGAGACGCAGTATTTT. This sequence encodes CASSLVGGETQYF.

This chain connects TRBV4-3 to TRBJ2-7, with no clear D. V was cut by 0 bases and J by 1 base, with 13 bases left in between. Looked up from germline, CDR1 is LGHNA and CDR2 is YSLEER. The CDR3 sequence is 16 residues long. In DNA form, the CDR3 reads TGCGCCAGCAGCCAAGATTGGGCGTCGAAATCCTACGAGCAGTACTTC. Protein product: CASSQDWASKSYEQYF.

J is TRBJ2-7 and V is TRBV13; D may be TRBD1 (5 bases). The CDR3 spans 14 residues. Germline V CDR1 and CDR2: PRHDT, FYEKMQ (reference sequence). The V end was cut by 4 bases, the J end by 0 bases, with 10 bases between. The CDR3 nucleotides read TGTGCCAGCAGCTCCCGACAGAGCTCCTACGAGCAGTACTTC. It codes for CASSSRQSSYEQYF.

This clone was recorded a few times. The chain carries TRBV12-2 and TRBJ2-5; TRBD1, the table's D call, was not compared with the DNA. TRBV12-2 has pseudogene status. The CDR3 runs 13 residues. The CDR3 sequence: CASRLAQQETQYF. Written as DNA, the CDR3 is TGTGCAAGTCGCTTAGCCCAGCAAGAGACCCAGTACTTC.

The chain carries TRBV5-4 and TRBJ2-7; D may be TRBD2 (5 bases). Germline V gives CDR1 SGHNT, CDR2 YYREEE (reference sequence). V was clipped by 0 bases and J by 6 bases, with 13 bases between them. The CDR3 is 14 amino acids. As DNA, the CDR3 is TGTGCCAGCAGCTTGGGAGTAGCGACTGGCGAGCAGTACTTC. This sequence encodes CASSLGVATGEQYF.

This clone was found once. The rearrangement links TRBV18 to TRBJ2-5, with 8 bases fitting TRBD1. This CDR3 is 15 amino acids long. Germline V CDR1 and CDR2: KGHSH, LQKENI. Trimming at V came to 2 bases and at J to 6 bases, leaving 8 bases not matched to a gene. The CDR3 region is CASSPRQGPGKTQYF. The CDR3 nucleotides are TGTGCCAGCTCACCAAGACAGGGGCCGGGAAAGACCCAGTACTTC.

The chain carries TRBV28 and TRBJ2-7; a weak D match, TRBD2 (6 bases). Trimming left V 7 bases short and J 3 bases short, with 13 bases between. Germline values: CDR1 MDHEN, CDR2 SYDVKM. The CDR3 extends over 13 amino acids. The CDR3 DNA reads TGTGCCAGCAAGGTGGGGGGTGTCTACGAGCAGTACTTC. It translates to CASKVGGVYEQYF.

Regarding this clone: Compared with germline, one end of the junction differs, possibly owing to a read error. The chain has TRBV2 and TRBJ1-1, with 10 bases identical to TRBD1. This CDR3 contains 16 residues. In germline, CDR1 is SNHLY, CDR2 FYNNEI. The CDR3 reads CASSYSGTGANTKAFF. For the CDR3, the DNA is TGTGCCAGCAGCTACTCCGGGACAGGGGCGAACACTAAAGCTTTCTTT.